The 7 T cell receptor beta chains below come from one sample, sequenced in a study of Ad26.COV2.S vaccination and SARS-CoV-2 variants. The treatment denotes: roughly 19 received Ad26.COV2.S at low or high dose, single or two shots; about 5 received placebo; per-sample allocation not given. The study sampled participants on day 63 after the first vaccine or placebo injection. The protocol was immunoSEQ multiplex PCR, while the TCRdb copy is restricted to in-frame clones and leaves out a portion. Altogether 350,000 to 500,000 clones are present, 90% being singletons, with the ten largest covering under 4.5%. This material consisted of peripheral blood, taken in a trial of Ad26.COV2.S vaccine versus placebo. These receptors originate from a person aged 18-60 years who received the Ad26.COV2.S COVID-19 vaccine or a placebo.

The chain couples TRBV15 to TRBJ2-7, with TRBD1 identical over 9 bases. The V gene's germline CDR1 is LNHNV and CDR2 YYDKDF (reference sequence). V lost 3 bases to trimming and J lost 3 bases; unmatched junction nucleotides: 6. The CDR3 has 15 residues. In nucleotides, the CDR3 is TGTGCCACCAGCAGGACCGGGACAGGGATCTACGAGCAGTACTTC. This translates into CATSRTGTGIYEQYF.

This chain connects TRBV27 to TRBJ2-4, with a possible D match to TRBD1 (6 bases). Trimming took off 0 bases at V and 3 bases at J, with 18 bases between the two ends. CDR3 size: 18 residues. Germline V gene lookup returns CDR1 MNHEY and CDR2 SMNVEV (reference sequence). CDR3 bases: TGTGCCAGCAGTTTATCGCGTCGTCAGGGGCTTGACAAAAACATTCAGTACTTC. Residues: CASSLSRRQGLDKNIQYF.

The gene calls are TRBV27 and TRBJ2-1; 12 bases agree with TRBD2. V lost 4 bases, J lost 7 bases, and 8 bases stayed unmatched. The CDR3 runs to 16 residues. Germline V gives CDR1 MNHEY, CDR2 SMNVEV (reference sequence). CDR3 region: CASSSSSGRVKNEQFF. The CDR3 nucleotides read TGTGCCAGCAGTTCCTCTAGCGGGAGGGTAAAGAATGAGCAGTTCTTC.

V gene TRBV18 combines with J gene TRBJ2-7; possibly TRBD2 for D (5 bases). The CDR3 length is 14 residues. Germline CDR1 reads KGHSH; CDR2 reads LQKENI. V lost 2 bases and J 3 bases, leaving 11 bases between the germline ends. This chain's CDR3 is CASSPEGAGYEQYF. CDR3 coding DNA: TGTGCCAGCTCACCAGAGGGCGCGGGCTACGAGCAGTACTTC.

Here the CDR3 reads CASSRRDYYNEQFF. DNA of the CDR3: TGTGCCAGTAGTAGGCGGGATTACTACAATGAGCAGTTCTTC. This chain uses TRBV19 with TRBJ2-1; D possibly corresponds to TRBD2 (6 bases). Germline CDR1 is LNHDA and CDR2 is SQIVND (reference sequence). V dropped 4 bases and J dropped 3 bases, with 10 bases sitting between them. The CDR3 covers 14 residues.

J is TRBJ2-1 and V is TRBV2; 10 bases agree with TRBD1. The CDR3 has 15 amino acids. The V gene's germline CDR1 is SNHLY and CDR2 FYNNEI. Trimming cost V 2 bases and J 12 bases; bases outside gene matches: 10. This CDR3 is CASSERGTGEFVQFF. The DNA for the CDR3 is TGTGCCAGCAGTGAAAGGGGGACAGGGGAGTTTGTGCAGTTCTTC. The variable domain in full, with the rest retrieved from reference TRBV2 and TRBJ2-1, is EPEVTQTPSHQVTQMGQEVILRCVPISNHLYFYWYRQILGQKVEFLVSFYNNEISEKSEIFDDQFSVERPDGSNFTLKIRSTKLEDSAMYFCASSERGTGEFVQFFGPGTRLTVL.

A few counts support this clone. V gene TRBV7-3 combines with J gene TRBJ2-7; TRBD1 matches 7 bases. The junction had 10 bases not matched to a gene; V was cut back by 6 bases and J by 5 bases. Per the germline V gene, CDR1 is SGHTA and CDR2 is FQGTGA. The CDR3 length is 14 residues. The CDR3 sequence is CASSRRDRSDEQYF. CDR3 DNA: TGTGCCAGCAGTCGCCGGGACAGATCTGACGAGCAGTACTTC. The variable domain in full, completed from reference TRBV7-3 and TRBJ2-7, reads GAGVSQTPSNKVTEKGKYVELRCDPISGHTALYWYRQSLGQGPEFLIYFQGTGAADDSGLPNDRFFAVRPEGSVSTLKIQRTERGDSAVYLCASSRRDRSDEQYFGPGTRLTVT.